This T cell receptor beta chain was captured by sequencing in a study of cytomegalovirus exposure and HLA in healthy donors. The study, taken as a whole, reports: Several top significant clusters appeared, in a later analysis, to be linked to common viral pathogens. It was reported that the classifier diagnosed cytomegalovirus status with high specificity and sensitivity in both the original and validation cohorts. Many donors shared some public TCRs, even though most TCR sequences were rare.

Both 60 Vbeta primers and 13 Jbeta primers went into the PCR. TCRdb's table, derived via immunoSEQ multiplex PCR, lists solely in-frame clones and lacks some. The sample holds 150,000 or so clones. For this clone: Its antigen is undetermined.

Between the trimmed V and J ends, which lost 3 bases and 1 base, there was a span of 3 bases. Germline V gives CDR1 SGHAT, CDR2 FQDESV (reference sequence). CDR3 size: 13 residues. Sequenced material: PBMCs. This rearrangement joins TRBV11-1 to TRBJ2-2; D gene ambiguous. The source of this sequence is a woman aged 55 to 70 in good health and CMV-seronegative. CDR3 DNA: TGTGCCAGCAGCTTTCGGAACACCGGGGAGCTGTTTTTT. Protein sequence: CASSFRNTGELFF.